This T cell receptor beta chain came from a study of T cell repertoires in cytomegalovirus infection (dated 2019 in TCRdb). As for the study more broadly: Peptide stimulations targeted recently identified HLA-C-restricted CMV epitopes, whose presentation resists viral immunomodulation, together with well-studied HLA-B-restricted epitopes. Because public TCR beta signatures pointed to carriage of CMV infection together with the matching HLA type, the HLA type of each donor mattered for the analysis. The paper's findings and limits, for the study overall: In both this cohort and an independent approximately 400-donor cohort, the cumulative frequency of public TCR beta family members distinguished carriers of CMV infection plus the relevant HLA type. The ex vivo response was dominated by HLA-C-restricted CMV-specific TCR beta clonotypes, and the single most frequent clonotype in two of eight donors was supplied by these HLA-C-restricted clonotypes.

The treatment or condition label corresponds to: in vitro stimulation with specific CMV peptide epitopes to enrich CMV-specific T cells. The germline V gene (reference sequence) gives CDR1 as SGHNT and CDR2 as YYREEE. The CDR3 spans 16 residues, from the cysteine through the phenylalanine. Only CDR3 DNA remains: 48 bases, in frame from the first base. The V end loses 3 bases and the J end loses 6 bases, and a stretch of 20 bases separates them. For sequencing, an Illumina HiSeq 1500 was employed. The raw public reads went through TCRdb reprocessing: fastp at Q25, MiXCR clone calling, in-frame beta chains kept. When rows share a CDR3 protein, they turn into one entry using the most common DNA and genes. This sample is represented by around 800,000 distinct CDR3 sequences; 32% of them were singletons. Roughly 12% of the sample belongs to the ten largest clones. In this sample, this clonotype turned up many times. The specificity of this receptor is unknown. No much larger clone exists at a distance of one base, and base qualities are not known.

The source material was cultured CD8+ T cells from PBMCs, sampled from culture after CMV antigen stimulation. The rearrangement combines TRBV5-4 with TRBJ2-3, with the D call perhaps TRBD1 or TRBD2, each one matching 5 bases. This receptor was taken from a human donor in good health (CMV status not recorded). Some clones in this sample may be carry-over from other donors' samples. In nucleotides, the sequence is TGTGCCAGCAGCTCTGCGGTTCGGGACGGGCGGGATACGCAGTATTTT. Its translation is CASSSAVRDGRDTQYF.